This TCR beta chain was sequenced during a study of human T cells and chemical hapten exposure. Study summary: Per-sample TCR yields varied mainly from small pooled library volume differences.

TCRdb independently ran MiXCR on the RACE reads; one entry per CDR3 protein. This sample has 150,000 to 200,000 distinct CDR3 sequences, with more than 12% found just once. Study observations and caveats: Patch test score tracked positively with PT1 expanded TCR counts.

The time point was: patch test 1, 2 weeks after DPC sensitization. Sample treatment: therapeutic diphenylcyclopropenone sensitization with weekly scalp DPC. This clonotype was observed at least ten times. The antigen is not known. The V end lost 3 bases, the J end lost 4 bases, and 12 bases lay between the germline ends. Germline CDR1 reads DFQATT; CDR2 reads SNEGSKA (reference sequence). The CDR3 is 13 residues long. The receptor was isolated from a woman in her thirties with alopecia areata. Some clones in this sample may be carry-over from other donors' samples. Sample: whole blood, taken in connection with sensitization to the hapten diphenylcyclopropenone (DPC). The chain couples TRBV20-1 to TRBJ1-1; D may be TRBD1 (6 bases). CDR3 sequence: CSASTGAGTEAFF. The CDR3 bases are TGCAGTGCTAGCACGGGGGCGGGCACTGAAGCTTTCTTT.